These T cell receptor beta chains were read from a single sample in a study of blood T cell repertoires in COVID-19. The table came from immunoSEQ multiplex PCR; TCRdb's copy has only in-frame clones and leaves some out. The sample has fewer than 110,000 clones, more than 85% seen once. Specimen: peripheral blood. These receptors were obtained from a human donor in a cohort sampled during active COVID-19. Both conserved end residues are part of each CDR3. A D gene is named only where the DNA matches it firmly. Some rows have no size entry. The others give once, few or many, or a class for an expanded clone.

TRBV9,TRBJ2-3,16,NA,NA,TGTGCCAGCAGCGCTGGGGGAGGACATAGCACAGATACGCAGTATTTT,CASSAGGGHSTDTQYF
TRBV5-6,TRBJ2-4,18,NA,once,TGTGCCAGCAGCTCCCTAAGAGACAGCCAGGGAGCCAAAAACATTCAGTACTTC,CASSSLRDSQGAKNIQYF
TRBV27,TRBJ1-1,17,TRBD1,NA,TGTGCCAGAGTTCCCAGGCGGGACAGGGAGATGAACACTGAAGCTTTCTTT,CARVPRRDREMNTEAFF
TRBV19,TRBJ2-1,13,NA,NA,TGTGCCAGTAGTATAGGGCCCGACAATGAGCAGTTCTTC,CASSIGPDNEQFF
TRBV2,TRBJ1-1,13,NA,NA,TGTGCCAGCAGTGATAACAGGGACACTGAAGCTTTCTTT,CASSDNRDTEAFF
TRBV10-3,TRBJ2-5,16,NA,NA,TGTGCCATCAGTGCCCTGATGGCAGGGGAGGGAGAGACCCAGTACTTC,CAISALMAGEGETQYF
TRBV4-1,TRBJ1-5,15,NA,NA,TGCGCCAGCAGCCAAGATGGTAGTAGCAATCAGCCCCAGCATTTT,CASSQDGSSNQPQHF
TRBV9,TRBJ2-7,16,TRBD2,NA,TGTGCCAGCAGCCTGACGACTAGCGGGAGTGTCTACGAGCAGTACTTC,CASSLTTSGSVYEQYF
TRBV9,TRBJ1-1,13,NA,NA,TGTGCCAGCAGACAGGGATGGGACACTGAAGCTTTCTTT,CASRQGWDTEAFF
TRBV2,TRBJ1-5,15,NA,NA,TGTGCCAGCAGTGGGCAGGGGAATAGCAATCAGCCCCAGCATTTT,CASSGQGNSNQPQHF
TRBV27,TRBJ2-7,17,NA,NA,TGTGCCAGCAGTTTACAAGTCCCGGGACTGATTTCCTACGAGCAGTACTTC,CASSLQVPGLISYEQYF
TRBV2,TRBJ2-2,12,NA,NA,TGTGCCAGCAGTGGGGGGGAAAAGGAGCTGTTTTTT,CASSGGEKELFF
TRBV7-9,TRBJ2-3,15,NA,NA,TGTGCCAGCAGCTTAGCCCTAGCGAGCACAGATACGCAGTATTTT,CASSLALASTDTQYF
TRBV9,TRBJ2-2,19,TRBD1,NA,TGTGCCAGCAGCGTAGCTCTAACCTCCGGGACAGGGGGCACCGGGGAGCTGTTTTTT,CASSVALTSGTGGTGELFF
TRBV28,TRBJ1-2,12,NA,NA,TGTGCCAGCAGTTTGGTTGCGGAGGGCTACACCTTC,CASSLVAEGYTF
TRBV28,TRBJ2-1,13,TRBD2,NA,TGTGCCAGCAGCGGCGGGAGGTACAATGAGCAGTTCTTC,CASSGGRYNEQFF
TRBV7-9,TRBJ1-6,15,NA,NA,TGTGCCAGCAGCGAAATTACAGGGTCCGCTTCACCCCTCCACTTT,CASSEITGSASPLHF
TRBV6-5,TRBJ2-5,16,TRBD2,once,TGTGCCAGCAGTTACTCCCCTAGCGGGGGACTAGAGACCCAGTACTTC,CASSYSPSGGLETQYF
TRBV9,TRBJ2-1,14,NA,NA,TGTGCCAGCAGCGTGGCAGGGATCGACAATGAGCAGTTCTTC,CASSVAGIDNEQFF
TRBV9,TRBJ2-3,16,TRBD2,NA,TGTGCCAGCAGCGTAGGGAACGGGGGGACCACAGATACGCAGTATTTT,CASSVGNGGTTDTQYF
TRBV7-9,TRBJ2-2,13,NA,NA,TGTGCCAGCAGCTTATACAGTACCGGGGAGCTGTTTTTT,CASSLYSTGELFF
TRBV6-5,TRBJ2-7,14,NA,once,TGTGCCAGCAGTTACTCGCGGACAGCCTACGAGCAGTACTTC,CASSYSRTAYEQYF
TRBV28,TRBJ1-4,16,NA,NA,TGTGCCAGCAGCTTCCTCGGTGAGGGAACAAATGAAAAACTGTTTTTT,CASSFLGEGTNEKLFF